This T cell receptor (beta chain) is from a study of somatic mutations in cytotoxic T cells in rheumatoid arthritis. Study details: The authors flow-sorted some V beta antibody-stained T-cell populations at nearly 100% purity, including V beta1+ cells that they sequenced for TCRB.

CDR1 and CDR2 (germline): SGHRS, YFSETQ. V gave up 2 bases and J gave up 5 bases, with 7 bases separating them. The CDR3 contains 13 residues. The data were produced by immunoSEQ multiplex PCR, yet TCRdb's version contains in-frame clones alone and is incomplete. The sample yields 35,000 to 40,000 clones, under 90% seen once. Notes on this clone: The antigen is unknown.

Points from the study as a whole: The study found CD8+ clonality increased with age in rheumatoid arthritis patients, not healthy controls. Just what the expanded CD8+ clones targeted, in terms of antigens, remained unknown. The study found no significant difference in CD8+ T-cell clonality between rheumatoid arthritis patients and age-matched healthy controls.

Sequenced sample: CD8+ T cells sorted from blood. This TCR derives from a man aged 40-55 years in good health. This chain joins TRBV5-1 and TRBJ2-2, with D perhaps assigned TRBD1 or TRBD2 (6 bases each). The CDR3 is CASSLGGTGELFF. CDR3 nucleotides: TGCGCCAGCAGCTTAGGGGGGACCGGGGAGCTGTTTTTT.